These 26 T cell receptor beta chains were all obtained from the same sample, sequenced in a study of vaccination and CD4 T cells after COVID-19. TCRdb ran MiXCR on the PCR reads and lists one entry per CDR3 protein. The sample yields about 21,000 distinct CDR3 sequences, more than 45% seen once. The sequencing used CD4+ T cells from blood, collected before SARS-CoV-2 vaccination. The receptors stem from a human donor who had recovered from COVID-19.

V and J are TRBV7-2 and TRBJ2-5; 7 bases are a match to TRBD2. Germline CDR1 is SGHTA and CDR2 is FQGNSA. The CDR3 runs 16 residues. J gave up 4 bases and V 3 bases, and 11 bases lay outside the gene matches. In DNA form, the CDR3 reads TGTGCCAGCAGCTTGAACGGGAGGCCGGGGCCAGAGACCCAGTACTTC. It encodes CASSLNGRPGPETQYF.

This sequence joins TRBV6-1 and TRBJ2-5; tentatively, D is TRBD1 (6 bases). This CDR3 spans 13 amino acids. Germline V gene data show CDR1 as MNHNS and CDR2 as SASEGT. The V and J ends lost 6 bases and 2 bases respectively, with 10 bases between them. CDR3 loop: CASRKGGQETQYF. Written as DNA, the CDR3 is TGTGCCAGCAGAAAAGGGGGACAAGAGACCCAGTACTTC.

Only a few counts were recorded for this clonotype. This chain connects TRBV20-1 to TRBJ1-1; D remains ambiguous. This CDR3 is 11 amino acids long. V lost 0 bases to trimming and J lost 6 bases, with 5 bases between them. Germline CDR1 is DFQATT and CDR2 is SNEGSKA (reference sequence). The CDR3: CSARDPPEAFF. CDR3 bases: TGCAGTGCTAGAGACCCGCCTGAAGCTTTCTTT.

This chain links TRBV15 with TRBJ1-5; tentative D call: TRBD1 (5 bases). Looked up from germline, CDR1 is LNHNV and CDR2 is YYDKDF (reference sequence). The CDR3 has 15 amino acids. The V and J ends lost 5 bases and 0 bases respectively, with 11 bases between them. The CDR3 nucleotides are TGTGCCACCAGCCGGGACGGAAATAGCAATCAGCCCCAGCATTTT. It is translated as CATSRDGNSNQPQHF.

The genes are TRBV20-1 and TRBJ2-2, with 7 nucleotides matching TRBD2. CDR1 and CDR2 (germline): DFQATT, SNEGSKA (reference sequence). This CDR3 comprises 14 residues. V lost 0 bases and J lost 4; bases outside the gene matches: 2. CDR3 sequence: CSARDPGGTGELFF. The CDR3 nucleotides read TGCAGTGCTAGAGACCCGGGAGGCACCGGGGAGCTGTTTTTT.

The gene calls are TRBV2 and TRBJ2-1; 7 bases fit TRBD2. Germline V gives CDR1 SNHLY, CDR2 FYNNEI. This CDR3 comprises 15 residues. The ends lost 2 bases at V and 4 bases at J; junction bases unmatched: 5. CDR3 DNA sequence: TGTGCCAGCAGTGAAAGGGCTAGCGGATACAATGAGCAGTTCTTC. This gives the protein CASSERASGYNEQFF.

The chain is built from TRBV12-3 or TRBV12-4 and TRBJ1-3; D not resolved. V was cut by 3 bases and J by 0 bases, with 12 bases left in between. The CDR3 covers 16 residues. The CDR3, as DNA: TGTGCCAGCAGTTTGACTACCTATCGCTCTGGAAACACCATATATTTT. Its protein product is CASSLTTYRSGNTIYF.

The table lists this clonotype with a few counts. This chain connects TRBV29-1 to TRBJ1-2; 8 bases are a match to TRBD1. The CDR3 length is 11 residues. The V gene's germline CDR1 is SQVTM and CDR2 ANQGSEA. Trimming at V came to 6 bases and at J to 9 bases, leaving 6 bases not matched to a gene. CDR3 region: CSVWQGASYTF. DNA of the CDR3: TGCAGCGTGTGGCAGGGGGCCAGCTACACCTTC.

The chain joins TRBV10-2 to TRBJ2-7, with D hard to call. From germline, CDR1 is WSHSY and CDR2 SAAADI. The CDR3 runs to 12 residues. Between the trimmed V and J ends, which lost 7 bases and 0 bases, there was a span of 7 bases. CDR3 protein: CASKSGSYEQYF. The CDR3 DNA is TGCGCCAGCAAGTCCGGCTCCTACGAGCAGTACTTC.

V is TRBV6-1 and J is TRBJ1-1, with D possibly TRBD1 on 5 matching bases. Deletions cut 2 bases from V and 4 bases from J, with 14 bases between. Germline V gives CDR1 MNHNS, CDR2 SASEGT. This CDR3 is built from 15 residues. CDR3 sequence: CASSELVQGVTEAFF. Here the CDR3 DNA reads TGTGCCAGCAGTGAATTAGTCCAGGGAGTCACTGAAGCTTTCTTT.

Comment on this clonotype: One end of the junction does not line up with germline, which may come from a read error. CDR3 region: CSVNLQGVQVF. CDR3 DNA: TGCAGTGTCAATTTACAGGGAGTTCAAGTTTTT. The chain couples TRBV20-1 to TRBJ2-2; perhaps TRBD1 as D (6 bases). CDR1 is DFQATT, CDR2 SNEGSKA, per germline (reference sequence). This CDR3 spans 11 amino acids.

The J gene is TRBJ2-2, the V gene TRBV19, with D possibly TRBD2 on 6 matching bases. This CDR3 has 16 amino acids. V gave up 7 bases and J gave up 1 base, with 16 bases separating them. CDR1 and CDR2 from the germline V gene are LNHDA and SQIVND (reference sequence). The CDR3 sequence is CASIPRGGKNTGELFF. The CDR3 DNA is TGTGCCAGTATCCCCCGAGGCGGGAAGAACACCGGGGAGCTGTTTTTT. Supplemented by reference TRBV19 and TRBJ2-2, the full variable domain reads DGGITQSPKYLFRKEGQNVTLSCEQNLNHDAMYWYRQDPGQGLRLIYYSQIVNDFQKGDIAEGYSVSREKKESFPLTVTSAQKNPTAFYLCASIPRGGKNTGELFFGEGSRLTVL.

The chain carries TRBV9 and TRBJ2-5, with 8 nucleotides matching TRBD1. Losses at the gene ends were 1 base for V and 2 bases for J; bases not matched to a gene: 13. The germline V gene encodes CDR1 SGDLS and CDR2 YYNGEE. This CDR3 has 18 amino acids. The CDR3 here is CASSVIVQGAFPQETQYF. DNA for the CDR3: TGTGCCAGCAGCGTAATAGTCCAGGGGGCTTTTCCACAAGAGACCCAGTACTTC.

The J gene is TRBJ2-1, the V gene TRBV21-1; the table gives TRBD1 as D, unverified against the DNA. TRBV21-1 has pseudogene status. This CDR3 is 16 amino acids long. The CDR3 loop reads CASSGRGGGPYNEQFF. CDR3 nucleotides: TGTGCCAGCAGCGGTCGGGGGGGCGGACCCTACAATGAGCAGTTCTTC.

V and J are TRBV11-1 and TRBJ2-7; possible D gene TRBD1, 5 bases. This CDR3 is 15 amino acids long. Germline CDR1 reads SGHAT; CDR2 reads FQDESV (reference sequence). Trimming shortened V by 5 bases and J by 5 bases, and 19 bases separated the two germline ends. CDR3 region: CASSPGNIQDHEQYF. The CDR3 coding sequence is TGTGCCAGCAGCCCAGGGAACATTCAGGACCACGAGCAGTACTTC.

The CDR3 sequence: CAIRLQENTEAFF. CDR3 coding DNA: TGTGCCATCAGATTACAGGAGAACACTGAAGCTTTCTTT. J is TRBJ1-1 and V is TRBV10-3; weak D call: TRBD1 (5 bases). Looked up from germline, CDR1 is ENHRY and CDR2 is SYGVKD. The length of the CDR3 is 13 residues. The V and J ends lost 6 bases and 1 base respectively, with 9 bases between them.

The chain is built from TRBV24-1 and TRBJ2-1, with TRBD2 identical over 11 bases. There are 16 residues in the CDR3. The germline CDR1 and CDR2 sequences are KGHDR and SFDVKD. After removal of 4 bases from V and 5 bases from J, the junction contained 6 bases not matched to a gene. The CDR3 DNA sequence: TGTGCCACCAGTGACGCCGGGACTAGCGGAGACAATGAGCAGTTCTTC. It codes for CATSDAGTSGDNEQFF.

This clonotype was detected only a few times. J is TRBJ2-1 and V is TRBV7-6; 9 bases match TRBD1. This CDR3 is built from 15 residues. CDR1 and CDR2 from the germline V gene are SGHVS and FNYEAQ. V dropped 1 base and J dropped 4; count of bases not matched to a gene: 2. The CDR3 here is CASSLGDRVYNEQFF. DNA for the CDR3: TGTGCCAGCAGCTTAGGGGACAGGGTTTACAATGAGCAGTTCTTC.

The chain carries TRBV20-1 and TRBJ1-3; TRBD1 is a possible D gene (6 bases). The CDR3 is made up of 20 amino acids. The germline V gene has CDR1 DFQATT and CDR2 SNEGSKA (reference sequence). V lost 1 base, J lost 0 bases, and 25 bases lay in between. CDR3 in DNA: TGCAGTGCTAGAGGGGCTCCGGGACACACGAGTCGCGACTCTGGAAACACCATATATTTT. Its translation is CSARGAPGHTSRDSGNTIYF.

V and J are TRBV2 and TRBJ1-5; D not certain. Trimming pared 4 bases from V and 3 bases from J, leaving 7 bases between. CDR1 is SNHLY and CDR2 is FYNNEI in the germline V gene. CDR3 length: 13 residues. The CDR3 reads CASSVWNNQPQHF. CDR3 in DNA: TGTGCCAGCAGTGTTTGGAACAATCAGCCCCAGCATTTT. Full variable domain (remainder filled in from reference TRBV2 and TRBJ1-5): EPEVTQTPSHQVTQMGQEVILRCVPISNHLYFYWYRQILGQKVEFLVSFYNNEISEKSEIFDDQFSVERPDGSNFTLKIRSTKLEDSAMYFCASSVWNNQPQHFGDGTRLSIL.

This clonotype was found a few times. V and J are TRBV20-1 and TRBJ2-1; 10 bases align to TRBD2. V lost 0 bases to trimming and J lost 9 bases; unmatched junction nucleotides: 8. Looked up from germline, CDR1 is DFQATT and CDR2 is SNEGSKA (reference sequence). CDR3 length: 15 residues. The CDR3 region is CSARDTSGTWGEQFF. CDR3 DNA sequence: TGCAGTGCTAGAGATACTAGCGGGACGTGGGGTGAGCAGTTCTTC.

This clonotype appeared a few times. For the CDR3, the DNA is TGTGCCAGCAGTGGGACATTTCAGCCCCAGCATTTT. Amino acid sequence: CASSGTFQPQHF. The chain couples TRBV28 to TRBJ1-5; possible D gene TRBD1, 6 bases. V dropped 5 bases and J dropped 6 bases, with 8 bases sitting between them. In germline, CDR1 is MDHEN, CDR2 SYDVKM. CDR3 size: 12 residues.

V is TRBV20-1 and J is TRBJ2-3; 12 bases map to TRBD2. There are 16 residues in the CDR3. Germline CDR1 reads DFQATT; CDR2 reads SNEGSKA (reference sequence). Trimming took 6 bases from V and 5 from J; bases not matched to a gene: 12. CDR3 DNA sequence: TGCAGTGCGGAAGTAGGACTAGCGGGACGGGTAGATACGCAGTATTTT. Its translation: CSAEVGLAGRVDTQYF.

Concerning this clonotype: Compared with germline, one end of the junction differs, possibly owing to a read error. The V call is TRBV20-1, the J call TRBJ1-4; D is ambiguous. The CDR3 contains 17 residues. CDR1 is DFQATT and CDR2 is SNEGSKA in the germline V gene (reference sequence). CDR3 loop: CSARAGSPFTTNEKLFF. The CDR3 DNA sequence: TGCAGTGCGAGAGCGGGAAGTCCCTTTACAACTAATGAAAAACTGTTTTTT.

The CDR3 region is CASSLDQTDTQYF. The CDR3 nucleotides are TGTGCCAGCAGCTTAGATCAGACAGATACGCAGTATTTT. The V gene is TRBV7-9, the J gene TRBJ2-3; D is unresolved. Between the trimmed V and J ends, which lost 1 base and 3 bases, there was a span of 5 bases. The length of the CDR3 is 13 residues. Germline loops: CDR1 SEHNR, CDR2 FQNEAQ (reference sequence).

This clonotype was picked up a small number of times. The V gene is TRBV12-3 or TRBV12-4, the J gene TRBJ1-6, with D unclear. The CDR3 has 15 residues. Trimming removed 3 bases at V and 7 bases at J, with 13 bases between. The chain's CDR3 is CASSFGGNQNSPLHF. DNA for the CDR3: TGTGCCAGCAGTTTCGGCGGGAACCAAAATTCACCCCTCCACTTT.